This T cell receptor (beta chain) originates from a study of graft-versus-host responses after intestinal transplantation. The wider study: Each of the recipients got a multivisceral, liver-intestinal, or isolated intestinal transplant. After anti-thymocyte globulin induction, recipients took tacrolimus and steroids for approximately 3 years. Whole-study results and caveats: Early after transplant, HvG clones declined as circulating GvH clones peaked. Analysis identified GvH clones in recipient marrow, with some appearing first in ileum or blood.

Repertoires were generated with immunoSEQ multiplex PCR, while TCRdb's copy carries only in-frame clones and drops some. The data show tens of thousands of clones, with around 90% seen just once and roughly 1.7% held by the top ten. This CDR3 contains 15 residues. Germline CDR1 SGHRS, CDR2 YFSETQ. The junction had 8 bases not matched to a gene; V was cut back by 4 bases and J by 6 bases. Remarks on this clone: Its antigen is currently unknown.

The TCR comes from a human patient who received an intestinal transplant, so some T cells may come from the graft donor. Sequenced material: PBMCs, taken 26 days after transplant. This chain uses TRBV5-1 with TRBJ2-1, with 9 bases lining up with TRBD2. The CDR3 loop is CASSGLWRGGNEQFF. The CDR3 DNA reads TGCGCCAGCAGCGGACTCTGGCGGGGGGGCAATGAGCAGTTCTTC.